This T cell receptor (beta chain) was obtained from a study of blood T cell repertoires in COVID-19. Seattle's cohort entered during active infection and was followed longitudinally. The CDR3 runs to 13 residues. Trimming removed 4 bases from V and 3 bases from J, with 7 bases in between. Germline V lookup: CDR1 LNHDA, CDR2 SQIVND (reference sequence). Sequencing used immunoSEQ multiplex PCR; TCRdb keeps in-frame clones, though not all of them. The sample shows 250,000 to 350,000 clones, roughly 88% of them seen only once. V gene TRBV19 combines with J gene TRBJ2-1, with a tentative D call TRBD1 (5 bases). The sample comprised peripheral blood. The origin of this receptor is a human donor with COVID-19, enrolled during active disease. The donor label of this sample is uncertain. Here the CDR3 reads CASSSRVYNEQFF. CDR3 bases: TGTGCCAGTAGTAGCAGGGTCTACAATGAGCAGTTCTTC.